This is a list of T cell receptor beta chains from one sample in a study of blood T cell repertoires in COVID-19. Clones were sequenced by immunoSEQ multiplex PCR, and TCRdb holds only the in-frame ones, with some missing. The table shows tens of thousands of clones, with 88% occurring only once. Sequencing was done on a sample of peripheral blood. Receptors originate from a human donor with active COVID-19. The donor label of this sample is uncertain. Each CDR3 is given with its conserved first and last residue. A D gene is named only where the DNA matches it firmly. Some rows mark clone size as missing; the rest say once, few, many or name a class of expanded clone.

clone size: -
J gene: TRBJ2-5
D gene: -
V gene: TRBV12-3/TRBV12-4
CDR3 DNA: TGTGCCAGCAAACTGAACCAAGAGACCCAGTACTTC
CDR3 protein: CASKLNQETQYF

clone size: -
J gene: TRBJ1-2
D gene: -
V gene: TRBV11-2
CDR3 DNA: TGTGCCAGCAGCTGGATCGACAGACCCTATGGCTACACCTTC
CDR3 protein: CASSWIDRPYGYTF

clone size: -
J gene: TRBJ2-3
D gene: TRBD1
V gene: TRBV2
CDR3 DNA: TGTGCCAGCACCTTGGACAGGACGGCCGTGGATACGCAGTATTTT
CDR3 protein: CASTLDRTAVDTQYF

clone size: -
J gene: TRBJ1-1
D gene: TRBD1
V gene: TRBV19
CDR3 DNA: TGTGCCAGTAGTACCCGACAGGGCGGCACTGAAGCTTTCTTT
CDR3 protein: CASSTRQGGTEAFF

clone size: once
J gene: TRBJ2-2
D gene: -
V gene: TRBV6-6
CDR3 DNA: TGTGCCAGCAGTTACTCCGGGGGTAGAAACACCGGGGAGCTGTTTTTT
CDR3 protein: CASSYSGGRNTGELFF

clone size: -
J gene: TRBJ1-6
D gene: -
V gene: TRBV15
CDR3 DNA: TGTGCCACCAGCAGAGAAAGGGCCTCGGGAGGTAGTTCACCCCTCCACTTT
CDR3 protein: CATSRERASGGSSPLHF

clone size: -
J gene: TRBJ1-1
D gene: -
V gene: TRBV9
CDR3 DNA: TGTGCCAGCAGCGTCTTTCAGGGAACTGAAGCTTTCTTT
CDR3 protein: CASSVFQGTEAFF

clone size: -
J gene: TRBJ2-5
D gene: TRBD1
V gene: TRBV29-1
CDR3 DNA: TGCAGCGTTGGGACAGGGGGTATGGGAGAGACCCAGTACTTC
CDR3 protein: CSVGTGGMGETQYF

clone size: -
J gene: TRBJ2-2
D gene: -
V gene: TRBV9
CDR3 DNA: TGTGCCAGCAGCTCACAGGGTCAAAACACCGGGGAGCTGTTTTTT
CDR3 protein: CASSSQGQNTGELFF

clone size: -
J gene: TRBJ1-2
D gene: -
V gene: TRBV7-8
CDR3 DNA: TGTGCCAGCAGCTTAGTGGGGGGTGGGCCCCTTAACTATGGCTACACCTTC
CDR3 protein: CASSLVGGGPLNYGYTF

clone size: -
J gene: TRBJ1-1
D gene: -
V gene: TRBV21-1
CDR3 DNA: TGTGCCAGCAGCAAAGAAGGCGGGGACACTGAAGCTTTCTTT
CDR3 protein: CASSKEGGDTEAFF

clone size: -
J gene: TRBJ2-2
D gene: -
V gene: TRBV3-1/TRBV3-2
CDR3 DNA: TGTGCCAGCAGCCAAGGCTGGACAGTGAACACCGGGGAGCTGTTTTTT
CDR3 protein: CASSQGWTVNTGELFF

clone size: -
J gene: TRBJ1-1
D gene: TRBD1
V gene: TRBV2
CDR3 DNA: TGTGCCAGCAGTCCGGGACAGGGGAACACTGAAGCTTTCTTT
CDR3 protein: CASSPGQGNTEAFF

clone size: -
J gene: TRBJ2-1
D gene: TRBD2
V gene: TRBV3-1/TRBV3-2
CDR3 DNA: TGTGCCAGCAGAGAAGGGTCTAGCGGGACGGAGCAGTTCTTC
CDR3 protein: CASREGSSGTEQFF

clone size: once
J gene: TRBJ2-6
D gene: -
V gene: TRBV2
CDR3 DNA: TGTGCCAGCAGTGACAGGAACACTGGGGCCAACGTCCTGACTTTC
CDR3 protein: CASSDRNTGANVLTF

clone size: -
J gene: TRBJ2-1
D gene: TRBD1
V gene: TRBV24-1
CDR3 DNA: TGTGCCACCAGTGACTCGGGACAGGCGAACAATGAGCAGTTCTTC
CDR3 protein: CATSDSGQANNEQFF

clone size: -
J gene: TRBJ2-1
D gene: -
V gene: TRBV4-1
CDR3 DNA: TGCGCCAGCAGCCAAGATGCGGGCCCCTACAATGAGCAGTTCTTC
CDR3 protein: CASSQDAGPYNEQFF

clone size: -
J gene: TRBJ2-3
D gene: TRBD1
V gene: TRBV30
CDR3 DNA: TGTGCCTGGGGGGGAGGGACAGGGAGAAGCACAGATACGCAGTATTTT
CDR3 protein: CAWGGGTGRSTDTQYF

clone size: -
J gene: TRBJ2-3
D gene: TRBD2
V gene: TRBV29-1
CDR3 DNA: TGCAGCACCAGGACTAGCGGCACAGATACGCAGTATTTT
CDR3 protein: CSTRTSGTDTQYF

clone size: -
J gene: TRBJ2-6
D gene: -
V gene: TRBV7-6
CDR3 DNA: TGTGCCAGCAGCTTAGTAGTAGATCCCTCTGGGGCCAACGTCCTGACTTTC
CDR3 protein: CASSLVVDPSGANVLTF

clone size: -
J gene: TRBJ1-2
D gene: TRBD1
V gene: TRBV15
CDR3 DNA: TGTGCCACCAGCAGAGATCTGGCAGGGGGCAACTATGGCTACACCTTC
CDR3 protein: CATSRDLAGGNYGYTF

clone size: once
J gene: TRBJ1-2
D gene: -
V gene: TRBV28
CDR3 DNA: TGTGCCAGCAGTTCCTACAGGGTTTGGGGCTACACCTTC
CDR3 protein: CASSSYRVWGYTF

clone size: -
J gene: TRBJ2-7
D gene: TRBD2
V gene: TRBV2
CDR3 DNA: TGTGCCAGCATGGGGACTATCACCTACGAGCAGTACTTC
CDR3 protein: CASMGTITYEQYF

clone size: -
J gene: TRBJ1-1
D gene: TRBD1
V gene: TRBV27
CDR3 DNA: TGTGCCAGCAGGAAACAGGGGAGTACTGAAGCTTTCTTT
CDR3 protein: CASRKQGSTEAFF

clone size: -
J gene: TRBJ1-1
D gene: -
V gene: TRBV7-9
CDR3 DNA: TGTGCCAGCAGCGGTAACAGGAACACTGAAGCTTTCTTT
CDR3 protein: CASSGNRNTEAFF

clone size: -
J gene: TRBJ2-6
D gene: -
V gene: TRBV4-2
CDR3 DNA: TGTGCCAGCAGCCAAGGTCTAGTGCTTGGGGCCAACGTCCTGACTTTC
CDR3 protein: CASSQGLVLGANVLTF

clone size: -
J gene: TRBJ1-1
D gene: -
V gene: TRBV12-3/TRBV12-4
CDR3 DNA: TGTGCCAGCAGTTCACTGACTAACACTGAAGCTTTCTTT
CDR3 protein: CASSSLTNTEAFF

clone size: -
J gene: TRBJ2-7
D gene: -
V gene: TRBV19
CDR3 DNA: TGTGCCAGTAGAAAGCCCGCAGGGGTCTCCTACGAGCAGTACTTC
CDR3 protein: CASRKPAGVSYEQYF

clone size: -
J gene: TRBJ1-6
D gene: TRBD1
V gene: TRBV19
CDR3 DNA: TGTGCCAGTAGATTGGCAGGGGGAAATTCACCCCTCCACTTT
CDR3 protein: CASRLAGGNSPLHF

clone size: -
J gene: TRBJ1-1
D gene: TRBD1
V gene: TRBV3-1/TRBV3-2
CDR3 DNA: TGTGCCAGCAGCCCTCAACCGGACAGGGGGAACACTGAAGCTTTCTTT
CDR3 protein: CASSPQPDRGNTEAFF

clone size: -
J gene: TRBJ1-5
D gene: TRBD1
V gene: TRBV5-1
CDR3 DNA: TGCGCCAGCAGCCCCGGACAGGGGAATCAGCCCCAGCATTTT
CDR3 protein: CASSPGQGNQPQHF

clone size: -
J gene: TRBJ2-2
D gene: -
V gene: TRBV11-3
CDR3 DNA: TGTGCCAGCAGCTCATTGGACAGGAGGGTTAACACCGGGGAGCTGTTTTTT
CDR3 protein: CASSSLDRRVNTGELFF

clone size: -
J gene: TRBJ2-7
D gene: -
V gene: TRBV7-8
CDR3 DNA: TGTGCCAGCAGCCCGAGCTACGAGCAGTACTTC
CDR3 protein: CASSPSYEQYF

clone size: once
J gene: TRBJ2-7
D gene: TRBD1
V gene: TRBV5-1
CDR3 DNA: TGCGCCAGCAGCTTGACGACAGGGAATTACGAGCAGTACTTC
CDR3 protein: CASSLTTGNYEQYF

clone size: -
J gene: TRBJ2-3
D gene: -
V gene: TRBV5-4
CDR3 DNA: TGTGCCAGCAGCTTGCGGGACGGGGGGCCGCCGCTATTT
CDR3 protein: CASSLRDGGPPLF